The 9 T cell receptor beta chains below all came from one sample that was sequenced in a study of T cells after yellow fever vaccination. In TCRdb, the 5' RACE reads were re-called with MiXCR into one record per CDR3 protein. The sample has about 310,000 distinct CDR3 sequences; about 3.5% are singletons. The material was PBMCs, obtained on the day of the yellow fever booster vaccination. The receptors shown here come from a man younger than 35 who received the YFV17D yellow fever vaccine.

CDR3: CASSQLMGGGGYTF. The CDR3 DNA sequence: TGCGCCAGCAGCCAGTTAATGGGGGGTGGCGGCTACACCTTC. The chain has TRBV4-3 and TRBJ1-2; the D gene is possibly TRBD1 (5 bases). CDR1 and CDR2 from the germline V gene are LGHNA and YSLEER. The CDR3 totals 14 residues. Trimming shortened V by 3 bases and J by 8 bases, and 16 bases separated the two germline ends.

This clonotype appeared a few times. The J gene is TRBJ2-7, the V gene TRBV21-1; TRBD1, as called in the table, went unchecked against the DNA. TRBV21-1 is described as a pseudogene. CDR3 length: 18 residues. CDR3 region: CASSKKTRDRGLFYEQYF. CDR3 DNA: TGTGCCAGCAGCAAAAAAACCAGGGACAGGGGACTATTCTACGAGCAGTACTTC.

V usage is TRBV5-6 and J usage is TRBJ2-2, with 9 bases lining up with TRBD2. Germline V gene lookup returns CDR1 SGHDT and CDR2 YYEEEE. The CDR3 extends over 18 amino acids. With 3 bases clipped from V and 0 bases from J, the junction kept 9 bases outside the gene matches. In DNA form, the CDR3 reads TGTGCCAGCAGCTCGCGTCCTTCTAGCGGGGCGAACACCGGGGAGCTGTTTTTT. It specifies CASSSRPSSGANTGELFF.

In this sample, this clonotype turned up a few times. This chain uses TRBV2 with TRBJ1-2; perhaps TRBD1 as D (5 bases). Trimming pared 8 bases from V and 8 bases from J, leaving 15 bases between. Germline V gene sequence: CDR1 SNHLY, CDR2 FYNNEI. This CDR3 is 12 amino acids long. CDR3 sequence (DNA): TGTGCCAGCCTTGGGGTGGGGCGCGGCTACACCTTC. This encodes CASLGVGRGYTF.

The sample holds a few counts of this clonotype. The J gene is TRBJ2-3, the V gene TRBV29-1; 9 bases line up with TRBD1. The junction had 3 bases not matched to a gene; V was cut back by 1 base and J by 4 bases. Germline CDR1 SQVTM, CDR2 ANQGSEA. The CDR3 spans 14 residues. The CDR3 reads CSVEGTGVPDTQYF. The CDR3 bases are TGCAGCGTTGAAGGGACAGGGGTTCCAGATACGCAGTATTTT.

This clonotype has a count of ten or more. The DNA of the CDR3 is TGTGCCAGCTCACCAATCGTCTCGGGACAGGGCTACGAGCAGTACTTC. It translates to CASSPIVSGQGYEQYF. This sequence joins TRBV18 and TRBJ2-7, with 9 bases fitting TRBD1. The CDR3 has 16 residues. Trimming removed 2 bases from V and 3 bases from J; junction bases left unmatched: 8. Germline CDR1 is KGHSH and CDR2 is LQKENI. The full variable domain, its missing parts supplied by reference TRBV18 and TRBJ2-7, is NAGVMQNPRHLVRRRGQEARLRCSPMKGHSHVYWYRQLPEEGLKFMVYLQKENIIDESGMPKERFSAEFPKEGPSILRIQQVVRGDSAAYFCASSPIVSGQGYEQYFGPGTRLTVT.

The chain employs TRBV6-2 or TRBV6-3 and TRBJ2-1, with TRBD2 matching over 8 bases. The CDR3 totals 12 residues. The germline V gene has CDR1 MNHEY and CDR2 SVGEGT. Trimming took 8 bases from V and 7 from J; bases not matched to a gene: 4. The CDR3 spells CASVGGANEQFF. The CDR3 bases are TGTGCCAGCGTCGGGGGGGCAAATGAGCAGTTCTTC.

This clonotype appeared many times. The chain is built from TRBV20-1 and TRBJ2-3, with D unresolved. Trimming shortened V by 4 bases and J by 1 base, and 12 bases separated the two germline ends. Germline loops: CDR1 DFQATT, CDR2 SNEGSKA (reference sequence). This CDR3 comprises 14 residues. CDR3 amino acids: CSATPEARTDTQYF. CDR3 sequence (DNA): TGCAGTGCTACCCCCGAGGCCCGCACAGATACGCAGTATTTT.

This clonotype appeared once. A clone one base away is much larger, so this may be a read error. The CDR3 loop reads CASSVVAGADTQYF. The CDR3 region has the DNA TGTGCCAGCAGCGTAGTCGCGGGGGCAGATACGCAGTATTTT. The rearrangement uses TRBV9 and TRBJ2-3, with 7 bases identical to TRBD2. Trimming removed 0 bases from V and 4 bases from J; junction bases left unmatched: 2. This CDR3 is 14 amino acids long. CDR1 and CDR2 from the germline V gene are SGDLS and YYNGEE.